This TCR beta chain was identified during a study of T cells of healthy individuals. In its sample, this clonotype was seen many times. TCRdb re-analysed the 5' RACE reads in MiXCR, keeping a single row per CDR3 protein. The sample has 65,000 to 95,000 distinct CDR3 sequences, roughly 5.1% seen once. The V end lost 6 bases, the J end lost 0 bases, and 14 bases lay between the germline ends. The CDR3 is 15 amino acids. CDR1 is MNHNS, CDR2 SASEGT, per germline. V usage is TRBV6-1 and J usage is TRBJ1-1; a possible D gene is TRBD1 (6 bases). The receptor comes from a female donor in good health. The CDR3 spells CASRGGGTLNTEAFF. Here the CDR3 DNA reads TGTGCCAGCAGAGGGGGGGGGACCCTGAACACTGAAGCTTTCTTT.